This T cell receptor (beta chain) was found in a study of neurological immune-mediated disorders. Whole-study findings and limits: Subjects shared no identical expanded-clone CDR3 amino acid sequences, suggesting private TCR-beta repertoires in all groups.

This clonotype occurred many times. The target antigen is unknown. Trimming shortened V by 1 base and J by 0 bases, and 14 bases separated the two germline ends. The CDR3 consists of 16 residues. Germline V lookup: CDR1 SGHKS, CDR2 YYEKEE (reference sequence). The authors made cDNA by 5'RACE with 10-nucleotide random UMIs. Each sequencing run yielded over 200 million TCR-beta sequences from 15-18 subjects. TCRdb reprocessed the 5' RACE reads via MiXCR and lists one record per CDR3 protein. Of about 90,000 distinct CDR3 sequences in the sample, roughly 13% were seen once. The time point is: longitudinal time-point 2. The study built unsorted libraries from 2 million PBMCs kept at -80 C.

The TCR was taken from a female donor with HTLV-1-associated myelopathy (HAM/TSP). The rearrangement uses TRBV5-5 and TRBJ2-7; the D is unclear. The sample consisted of PBMCs. The CDR3 here is CASSLFSSPSSYEQYF. CDR3 nucleotide sequence: TGTGCCAGCAGCTTGTTTTCGAGTCCGAGCTCCTACGAGCAGTACTTC.